This TCR beta chain is drawn from a study of human T cells and chemical hapten exposure (dated by TCRdb to the early 2020s). In the study overall: For sensitization, 2% DPC in acetone was applied to an approximately 2 cm by approximately 2 cm area of upper inner arm skin. Weekly therapeutic DPC doses were additionally applied to the scalp of patients throughout the approximately 25-week study period. Patch testing was performed on the upper back with Finn chambers containing 0.01% DPC, and the patch tests were scored after 6 days according to International Contact Dermatitis Research Group standards. Alopecia areata with under or over 50% scalp involvement, alopecia totalis and alopecia universalis were represented in the patient cohort, which was mostly female. The libraries were sequenced as a pool, and the TCR yield per sample differed mostly because of small variations in library volumes within the pool. In alopecia patients, the study followed how the peripheral blood TCR repertoire changed in vivo over primary and secondary sensitization to diphenylcyclopropenone (DPC), a hapten. Patient blood was sampled pre-sensitization (week 0) and at 2, 6 and about 24 weeks after DPC sensitization. About 28 alopecia patients gave blood for TCR sequencing at one to four time points (pre-sensitization, 2, 6 and 24 weeks).

Libraries were made using RACE. TCRdb records NextSeq 500 as the sequencer. Library preparation attached unique molecular identifiers to individual cDNA molecules for quantitative, reproducible TCR counting. For every blood RNA sample, sequencing covered both the TCR alpha and TCR beta chains. On the study's bioinformatics: Samples had a median of about 96,000 TCRs, with a range from roughly 23,224 to 700,000. The Decombinator software suite was used to annotate the V, J and CDR3 of the TCR reads. To make PS versus PT1 abundance plots, every sample was subsampled to the same number of TCRs (28,000). TCRs were defined as expanded if absent before sensitization and observed at least eight times at the 2-week time point. Using fastp at Q25 and MiXCR, TCRdb reprocessed the public reads and kept productive beta chains. When rows share a CDR3 protein, they turn into one entry using the most common DNA and genes. The V and J calls and clone size are TCRdb's, not the authors'. Here the sample has about 49,000 distinct CDR3 sequences; 8% to 9.5% occur a single time. The ten largest clonotypes hold 4% to 5.5% of the sample.

The time point label corresponds to: patch test 1, 2 weeks after DPC sensitization. Reading the label with the study, this specimen's treatment or condition is: therapeutic diphenylcyclopropenone sensitization with weekly scalp DPC. At every patch-test visit, the blood draw took place before the patch test was put on. To be eligible, patients had to be aged 18 to 70, diagnosed with alopecia and judged suitable for DPC therapy, while pregnant patients were excluded. Unfractionated whole blood was collected in Tempus Blood RNA tubes, and total RNA was extracted from that blood. V and J lose 7 bases and 6 bases, and a span of 12 bases separates them. The cysteine opens and the phenylalanine closes a CDR3 of 12 amino acids. Only the CDR3 part of the read is kept: 36 bases, read in frame from the first base. In its sample, this clonotype was seen many times. The antigen this receptor binds is unknown. It has no much larger one-base neighbor in the sample; base qualities were not kept.

On the study overall, not on this receptor specifically: Because all patients had alopecia, a presumed autoimmune disease, the immune response of the patients might differ from that of healthy individuals. The number of PT1 expanded TCRs positively correlated with patch test score, significant at thresholds 8, 16 and 32 but not 4. The number of TCRs above 1 in 1000 frequency did not change with DPC sensitization; there was no evidence of global repertoire structure alterations. Repeated subsampling changed both the strength of the expansion versus patch-test correlation and the threshold at which the correlation became significant. Expanded TCRs formed significantly more large CDR3 similarity clusters than pre-sensitization or healthy control sets, consistent with antigen-driven responses.

This specimen was whole blood, taken in connection with sensitization to the hapten diphenylcyclopropenone (DPC). The chain links TRBV12-3 or TRBV12-4 with TRBJ1-2; the D gene identity is not certain. The TCR sequence derives from a woman in her 50s with alopecia areata. Some clones in this sample may be carry-over from other donors' samples. Here the CDR3 is given as CASTQPNNGYTF. The nucleotides read TGTGCCAGCACCCAACCAAATAATGGCTACACCTTC.